Listed below are T cell receptor beta chains from one sample, sequenced in a study of cytomegalovirus exposure and HLA in healthy donors. Clones were read by immunoSEQ multiplex PCR, and TCRdb kept only the in-frame ones, dropping some. The repertoire holds tens of thousands of clones, with over 70% as singletons. The sample taken for sequencing was PBMCs. The receptors stem from a man between 60 and 70 years old in good health and CMV-seropositive. Both conserved end residues are part of each CDR3. A D gene is named only where the DNA matches it firmly. Expanded clones get a size class; other rows say once, few or many, or leave the size out.

size	V	J	length	D	CDR3	DNA
NA	TRBV5-1	TRBJ2-6	16	NA	CASSLGGQTGANVLTF	TGCGCCAGCAGCTTGGGGGGCCAGACTGGGGCCAACGTCCTGACTTTC
NA	TRBV7-2	TRBJ2-1	15	TRBD1	CASSLGQGRLQEQFF	TGTGCCAGCAGCTTGGGACAGGGACGTTTGCAGGAGCAGTTCTTC
NA	TRBV11-2	TRBJ1-1	12	NA	CASSFGNTEAFF	TGTGCCAGCAGCTTCGGGAACACTGAAGCTTTCTTT
NA	TRBV11-3	TRBJ1-6	14	NA	CASSLETANSPLHF	TGTGCCAGCAGCTTAGAAACAGCAAATTCACCCCTCCACTTT
NA	TRBV6-6	TRBJ1-6	13	NA	CASRDRNNSPLHF	TGTGCCAGCAGGGACAGAAATAATTCACCCCTCCACTTT
once	TRBV13	TRBJ2-2	17	NA	CASSLSSGRENTGELFF	TGTGCCAGCAGCTTAAGTAGTGGGCGGGAGAACACCGGGGAGCTGTTTTTT
NA	TRBV6-5	TRBJ2-4	11	NA	CASSYASREYF	TGTGCCAGCAGTTACGCTTCGCGGGAGTACTTC
NA	TRBV5-1	TRBJ2-3	15	TRBD2	CASSPGLAYTDTQYF	TGCGCCAGCAGCCCGGGACTAGCGTACACAGATACGCAGTATTTT
NA	TRBV7-8	TRBJ1-6	16	TRBD1	CASRRTTGQGYSPLHF	TGTGCCAGCAGGCGAACTACGGGACAGGGTTATTCACCCCTCCACTTT
few	TRBV19	TRBJ1-5	15	NA	CASNRGTMSNQPQHF	TGTGCCAGTAATCGAGGGACAATGAGCAATCAGCCCCAGCATTTT
few	TRBV29-1	TRBJ1-2	13	NA	CSVEMGTSYGYTF	TGCAGCGTTGAAATGGGGACAAGCTATGGCTACACCTTC
NA	TRBV5-1	TRBJ1-5	15	NA	CASSLAVGGNQPQHF	TGCGCCAGCAGCTTGGCCGTGGGAGGCAATCAGCCCCAGCATTTT
NA	TRBV29-1	TRBJ2-1	15	NA	CSVEPYSGRYNEQFF	TGCAGCGTTGAGCCCTACAGTGGCCGCTACAATGAGCAGTTCTTC
NA	TRBV19	TRBJ1-5	18	NA	CASSKPKAGTNSNQPQHF	TGTGCCAGTTCTAAGCCCAAAGCCGGGACAAATAGCAATCAGCCCCAGCATTTT
NA	TRBV2	TRBJ2-1	13	NA	CASDARAVNEQFF	TGTGCCAGCGATGCCAGGGCGGTCAATGAGCAGTTCTTC
NA	TRBV11-3	TRBJ1-6	16	TRBD1	CASSTTGQGLTSPLHF	TGTGCCAGCAGCACCACGGGACAGGGGTTAACTTCACCCCTCCACTTT
NA	TRBV16	TRBJ1-1	15	TRBD1	CASSQSGTGYTEAFF	TGTGCCAGCAGCCAATCCGGGACAGGGTACACTGAAGCTTTCTTT
NA	TRBV27	TRBJ2-1	18	TRBD1	CASRQKRTGARPYNEQFF	TGTGCCAGCAGGCAAAAGAGGACAGGGGCTAGGCCTTACAATGAGCAGTTCTTC
NA	TRBV15	TRBJ1-5	15	TRBD1	CATSMRRGSNQPQHF	TGTGCCACCAGCATGCGCAGGGGGAGCAATCAGCCCCAGCATTTT
few	TRBV5-4	TRBJ1-1	13	NA	CASSRDGSLEAFF	TGTGCCAGCAGCCGGGATGGGTCTCTTGAAGCTTTCTTT
NA	TRBV4-1	TRBJ1-2	16	TRBD1	CASSLGGTGGRNGYTF	TGCGCCAGCAGCCTCGGAGGGACAGGGGGAAGGAATGGCTACACCTTC
NA	TRBV4-1	TRBJ2-7	16	NA	CASSQGEGGLFYEQYF	TGCGCCAGCAGCCAAGGGGAAGGAGGGCTTTTCTACGAGCAGTACTTC
few	TRBV2	TRBJ2-7	14	TRBD1	CASSEAGQGYEQYF	TGTGCCAGCAGTGAGGCGGGACAGGGATACGAGCAGTACTTC
NA	TRBV7-8	TRBJ2-7	15	NA	CASSLLSGGAYEQYF	TGTGCCAGCAGCTTACTGTCGGGCGGGGCCTACGAGCAGTACTTC
NA	TRBV5-6	TRBJ1-2	14	TRBD1	CASSPGQGYYGYTF	TGTGCCAGCAGCCCGGGACAGGGGTACTATGGCTACACCTTC
NA	TRBV5-4	TRBJ2-5	15	TRBD2	CASSLELAGQETQYF	TGTGCCAGCAGCTTGGAACTAGCGGGCCAAGAGACCCAGTACTTC
NA	TRBV7-9	TRBJ1-1	15	TRBD1	CASSLDGTGNTEAFF	TGTGCCAGCAGCTTAGATGGGACAGGGAACACTGAAGCTTTCTTT
NA	TRBV18	TRBJ1-1	14	TRBD1	CASSRDRMNTEAFF	TGTGCCAGCTCCCGGGACAGGATGAACACTGAAGCTTTCTTT
NA	TRBV28	TRBJ2-6	13	NA	CASTGSGANVLTF	TGTGCCAGCACAGGCTCTGGGGCCAACGTCCTGACTTTC
NA	TRBV29-1	TRBJ2-1	14	TRBD1	CSANRGSSYNEQFF	TGCAGCGCAAACAGGGGGAGCTCCTACAATGAGCAGTTCTTC
NA	TRBV6-1	TRBJ2-3	15	NA	CASSGRSGGTDTQYF	TGTGCCAGCAGTGGGAGGTCGGGTGGCACAGATACGCAGTATTTT
few	TRBV5-1	TRBJ2-7	12	NA	CASSLEHNEQYF	TGCGCCAGCAGCTTGGAACATAACGAGCAGTACTTC
NA	TRBV9	TRBJ2-2	14	TRBD2	CASSVGTSTGELFF	TGTGCCAGCAGCGTCGGGACTAGCACCGGGGAGCTGTTTTTT
few	TRBV6-6	TRBJ1-2	15	NA	CASSYSTGGTYGYTF	TGTGCCAGCAGTTACTCGACGGGGGGAACCTATGGCTACACCTTC
NA	TRBV19	TRBJ1-6	16	NA	CASSVTYRADYSPLHF	TGTGCCAGTAGCGTAACCTACAGGGCCGATTATTCACCCCTCCACTTT
NA	TRBV11-3	TRBJ2-6	15	TRBD1	CASSLQGSGANVLTF	TGTGCCAGCAGCCTACAGGGGTCTGGGGCCAACGTCCTGACTTTC
NA	TRBV7-9	TRBJ2-7	15	TRBD1	CASRLTGDGSYEQYF	TGTGCCAGCAGGCTAACAGGGGATGGGTCCTACGAGCAGTACTTC
few	TRBV2	TRBJ2-5	12	NA	CASSRVVETQYF	TGTGCCAGCAGTCGGGTGGTAGAGACCCAGTACTTC
NA	TRBV5-5	TRBJ1-1	16	NA	CASRPVRTTVNTEAFF	TGTGCCAGCAGGCCCGTAAGGACGACAGTGAACACTGAAGCTTTCTTT
NA	TRBV4-2	TRBJ2-1	15	TRBD2	CASSLPGTSSGEQFF	TGTGCCAGCAGCCTGCCCGGGACTAGCTCCGGTGAGCAGTTCTTC
NA	TRBV6-5	TRBJ2-3	15	NA	CASSYGGLNTDTQYF	TGTGCCAGCAGTTATGGTGGCTTGAACACAGATACGCAGTATTTT
few	TRBV29-1	TRBJ1-1	13	NA	CSVGAGVNTEAFF	TGCAGCGTTGGGGCAGGGGTGAACACTGAAGCTTTCTTT
NA	TRBV11-2	TRBJ2-7	15	TRBD1	CASSFGQGAAYEQYF	TGTGCCAGCAGCTTTGGACAGGGGGCTGCCTACGAGCAGTACTTC
NA	TRBV4-1	TRBJ1-2	17	TRBD1	CASSQLQGAGGIYGYTF	TGCGCCAGCAGCCAATTACAGGGGGCGGGGGGTATTTATGGCTACACCTTC
NA	TRBV10-3	TRBJ2-1	15	TRBD2	CAISLSGGSDNEQFF	TGTGCCATCAGTCTTAGCGGGGGGTCGGACAATGAGCAGTTCTTC
NA	TRBV19	TRBJ2-3	15	TRBD1	CASMMGTGSTDTQYF	TGTGCCAGTATGATGGGGACAGGCAGCACAGATACGCAGTATTTT
NA	TRBV2	TRBJ2-1	13	TRBD2	CATGTSRDNEQFF	TGTGCCACCGGGACTAGTCGCGACAATGAGCAGTTCTTC
NA	TRBV5-6	TRBJ2-1	13	TRBD2	CASSRGGRNEQFF	TGTGCCAGCAGCCGGGGGGGACGCAATGAGCAGTTCTTC
NA	TRBV4-2	TRBJ2-7	16	TRBD2	CASSDDEAGDPYEQYF	TGTGCCAGCAGCGACGACGAAGCGGGAGACCCCTACGAGCAGTACTTC
NA	TRBV18	TRBJ2-5	13	NA	CASSPRHQETQYF	TGTGCCAGCTCTCCCCGACATCAAGAGACCCAGTACTTC
NA	TRBV19	TRBJ1-2	17	NA	CASSIPPGRGKLGGYTF	TGTGCCAGTAGTATACCCCCTGGGAGAGGGAAGCTGGGCGGCTACACCTTC